This T cell receptor beta chain appears in the sequencing data of a study of cytomegalovirus exposure and HLA in healthy donors. In the PCR, 60 Vbeta and 13 Jbeta primers were used. Sequencing was performed with immunoSEQ multiplex PCR; in TCRdb, only in-frame clones are kept and a portion is missing. The repertoire holds roughly 220,000 clones, with about 74% as singletons. This CDR3 has 15 amino acids. V trimming: 3 bases; J trimming: 5 bases; junction bases outside the gene matches: 4. Germline values: CDR1 ENHRY, CDR2 SYGVKD. The rearrangement links TRBV10-3 to TRBJ2-2; 9 bases are a match to TRBD2. The sample comprised PBMCs. The sequence derives from a woman in her twenties or thirties in good health and CMV-seronegative. The CDR3 nucleotides are TGTGCCATCAGTGAAGGCGGGAGGGTTACCGGGGAGCTGTTTTTT. It codes for CAISEGGRVTGELFF.